This TCR beta chain was captured by sequencing in a study of T-cell reconstitution after alpha-beta-depleted transplantation in children. Study-wide results and limits: The study reportedly traced alpha-beta T cells about two months after transplant to several hundred expanded graft clones. Newly produced T cells mostly provided counts and TCRbeta diversity after one year, as hyperexpanded clones declined. Some patients owed their high day-60 TCRbeta diversity to surviving recipient T cells and thymic progenitors.

In this sample, this clonotype turned up many times. As yet, its antigen is unknown. Unique molecular identifiers were incorporated when the TCRbeta library was constructed. Each CDR3 protein gets one entry after TCRdb re-called the PCR reads with MiXCR. The sample contains 55,000 to 85,000 distinct CDR3 sequences, approximately 11% of which appear only once. The CDR3 consists of 11 residues. Germline V gives CDR1 SGHTA, CDR2 FQGNSA. Trimming took off 3 bases at V and 5 bases at J, with 5 bases between the two ends. The starting material was PBMCs, obtained before TCRalphabeta/CD19-depleted stem cell transplant. This TCR derives from a boy between 5 and 17 years old with acute myeloid leukemia, due to receive a stem cell transplant. The rearrangement joins TRBV7-2 to TRBJ2-7, with D unresolved. The DNA of the CDR3 is TGTGCCAGCAGCTTGTCGCACGAGCAGTACTTC. The encoded protein is CASSLSHEQYF. Together with reference TRBV7-2 and TRBJ2-7, the CDR3 gives the full variable domain: GAGVSQSPSNKVTEKGKDVELRCDPISGHTALYWYRQSLGQGLEFLIYFQGNSAPDKSGLPSDRFSAERTGGSVSTLTIQRTQQEDSAVYLCASSLSHEQYFGPGTRLTVT.